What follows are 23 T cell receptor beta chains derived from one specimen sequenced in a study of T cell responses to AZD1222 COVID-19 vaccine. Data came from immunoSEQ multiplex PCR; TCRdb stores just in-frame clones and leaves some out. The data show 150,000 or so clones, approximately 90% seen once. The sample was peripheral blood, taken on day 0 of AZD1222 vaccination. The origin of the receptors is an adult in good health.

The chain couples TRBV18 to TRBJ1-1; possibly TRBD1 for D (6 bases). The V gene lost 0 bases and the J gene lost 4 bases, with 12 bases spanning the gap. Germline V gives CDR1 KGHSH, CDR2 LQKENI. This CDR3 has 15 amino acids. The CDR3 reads CASSPPEGVSTEAFF. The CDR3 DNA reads TGTGCCAGCTCACCACCAGAGGGGGTGAGCACTGAAGCTTTCTTT.

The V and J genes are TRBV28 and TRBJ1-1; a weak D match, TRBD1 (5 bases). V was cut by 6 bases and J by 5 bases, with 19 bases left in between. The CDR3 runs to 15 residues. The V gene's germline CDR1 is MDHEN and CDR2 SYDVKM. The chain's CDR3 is CASRGVGYKGTEAFF. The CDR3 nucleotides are TGTGCCAGCAGGGGGGTAGGTTACAAGGGGACTGAAGCTTTCTTT.

DNA for the CDR3: TGTGCCTGGAGTGAAGGGACCTACGAGCAGTACTTC. Encoded protein: CAWSEGTYEQYF. This chain connects TRBV30 to TRBJ2-7; D is uncertain. The CDR3 runs to 12 residues. CDR1 is GTSNPN and CDR2 is SVGIG in the germline V gene (reference sequence). The ends were cut back, 1 base at V and 2 bases at J, with 6 bases in the middle. Looking up the rest from reference TRBV30 and TRBJ2-7 gives the full variable domain: SQTIHQWPATLVQPVGSPLSLECTVEGTSNPNLYWYRQAAGRGLQLLFYSVGIGQISSEVPQNLSASRPQDRQFILSSKKLLLSDSGFYLCAWSEGTYEQYFGPGTRLTVT.

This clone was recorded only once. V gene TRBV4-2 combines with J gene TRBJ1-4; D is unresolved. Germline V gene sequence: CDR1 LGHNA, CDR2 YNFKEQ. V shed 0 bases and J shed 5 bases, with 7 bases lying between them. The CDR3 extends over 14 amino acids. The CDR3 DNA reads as TGTGCCAGCAGCCAAGATAGGGCAAATGAAAAACTGTTTTTT. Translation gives CASSQDRANEKLFF.

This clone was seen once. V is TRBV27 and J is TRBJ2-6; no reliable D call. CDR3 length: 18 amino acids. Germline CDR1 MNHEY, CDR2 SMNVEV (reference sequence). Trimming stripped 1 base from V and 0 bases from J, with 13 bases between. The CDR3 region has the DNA TGTGCCAGCAGTTTATATGCTTCGAGTGTCTCTGGGGCCAACGTCCTGACTTTC. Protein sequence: CASSLYASSVSGANVLTF.

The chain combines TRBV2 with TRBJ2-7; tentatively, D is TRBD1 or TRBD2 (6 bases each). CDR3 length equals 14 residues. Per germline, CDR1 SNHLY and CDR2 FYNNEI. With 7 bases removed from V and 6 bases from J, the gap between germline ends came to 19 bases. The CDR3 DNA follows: TGTGCCAGCACCGGAGGGGGGCCTACACCCGAGCAGTACTTC. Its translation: CASTGGGPTPEQYF.

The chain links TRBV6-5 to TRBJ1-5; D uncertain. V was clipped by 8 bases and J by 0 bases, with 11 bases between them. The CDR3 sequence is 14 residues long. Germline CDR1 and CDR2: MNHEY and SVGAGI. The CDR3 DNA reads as TGTGCCAGCGACGAGGTTTTTAGCAATCAGCCCCAGCATTTT. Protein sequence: CASDEVFSNQPQHF.

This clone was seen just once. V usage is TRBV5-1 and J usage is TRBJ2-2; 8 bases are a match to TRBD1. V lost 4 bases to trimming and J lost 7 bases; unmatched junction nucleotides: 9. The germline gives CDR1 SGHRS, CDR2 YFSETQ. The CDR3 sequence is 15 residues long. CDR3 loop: CASSLGTGAVGELFF. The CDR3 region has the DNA TGCGCCAGCAGCCTCGGGACAGGCGCGGTCGGGGAGCTGTTTTTT.

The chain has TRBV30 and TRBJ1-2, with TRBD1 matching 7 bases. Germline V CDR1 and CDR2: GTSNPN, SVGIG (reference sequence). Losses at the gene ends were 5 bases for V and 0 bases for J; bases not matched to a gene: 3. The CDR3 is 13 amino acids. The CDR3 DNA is TGTGCCTGGGCGGACAGGCCTAACTATGGCTACACCTTC. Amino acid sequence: CAWADRPNYGYTF.

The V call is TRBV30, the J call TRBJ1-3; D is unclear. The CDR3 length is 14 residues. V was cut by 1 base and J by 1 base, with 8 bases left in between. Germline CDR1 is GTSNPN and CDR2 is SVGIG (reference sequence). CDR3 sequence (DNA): TGTGCCTGGAGTGGCCTAATATCTGGAAACACCATATATTTT. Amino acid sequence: CAWSGLISGNTIYF.

CDR3 loop: CASSSSRGTYNEQFF. The CDR3 region has the DNA TGTGCCAGCAGCTCCTCTCGGGGCACCTACAATGAGCAGTTCTTC. This sequence joins TRBV7-2 and TRBJ2-1, with D perhaps TRBD1 or TRBD2 (5 bases each). Trimming cost V 4 bases and J 2 bases, with 12 bases left between them. Germline V gene lookup returns CDR1 SGHTA and CDR2 FQGNSA. The CDR3 extends over 15 amino acids.

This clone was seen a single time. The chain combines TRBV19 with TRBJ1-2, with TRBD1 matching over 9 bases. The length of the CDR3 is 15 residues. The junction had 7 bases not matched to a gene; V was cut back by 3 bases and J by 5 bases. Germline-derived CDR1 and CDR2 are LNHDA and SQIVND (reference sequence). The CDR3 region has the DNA TGTGCCAGTAGTATCGCCCGGGACAGGGTTTATGGCTACACCTTC. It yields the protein CASSIARDRVYGYTF.

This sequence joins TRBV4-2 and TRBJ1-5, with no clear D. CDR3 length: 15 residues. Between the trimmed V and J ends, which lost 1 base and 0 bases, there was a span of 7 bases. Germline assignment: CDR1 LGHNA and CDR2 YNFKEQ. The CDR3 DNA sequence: TGTGCCAGCAGCCAAGCCGAGAATAGCAATCAGCCCCAGCATTTT. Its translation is CASSQAENSNQPQHF.

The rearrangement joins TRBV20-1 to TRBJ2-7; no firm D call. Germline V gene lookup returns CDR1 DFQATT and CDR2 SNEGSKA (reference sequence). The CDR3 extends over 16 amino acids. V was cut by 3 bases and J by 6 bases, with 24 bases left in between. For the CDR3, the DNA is TGCAGTGCTAGTGGTGGGTCAGTGGTTCGTGTCGGCGAGCAGTACTTC. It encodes CSASGGSVVRVGEQYF.

The CDR3 DNA is TGTGCCAGCAGTTATGACGGAAGAAACAGGGGGGATGGCTACACCTTC. Protein sequence: CASSYDGRNRGDGYTF. The chain links TRBV6-5 to TRBJ1-2; the match to TRBD1 covers 8 bases. Looked up from germline, CDR1 is MNHEY and CDR2 is SVGAGI. The junction had 12 bases not matched to a gene; V was cut back by 3 bases and J by 6 bases. The CDR3 has 16 amino acids.

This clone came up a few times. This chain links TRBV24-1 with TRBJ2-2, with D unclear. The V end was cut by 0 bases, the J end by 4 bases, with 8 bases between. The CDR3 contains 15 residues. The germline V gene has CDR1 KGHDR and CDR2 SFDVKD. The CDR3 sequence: CATSDLTPPTGELFF. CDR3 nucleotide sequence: TGTGCCACCAGTGATTTGACCCCCCCCACCGGGGAGCTGTTTTTT.

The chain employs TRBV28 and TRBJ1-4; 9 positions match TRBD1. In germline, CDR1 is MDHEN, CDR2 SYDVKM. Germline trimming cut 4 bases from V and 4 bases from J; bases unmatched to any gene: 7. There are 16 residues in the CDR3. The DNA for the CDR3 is TGTGCCAGCAGTTCCCCCGGGACAGGGTATAATGAAAAACTGTTTTTT. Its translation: CASSSPGTGYNEKLFF.

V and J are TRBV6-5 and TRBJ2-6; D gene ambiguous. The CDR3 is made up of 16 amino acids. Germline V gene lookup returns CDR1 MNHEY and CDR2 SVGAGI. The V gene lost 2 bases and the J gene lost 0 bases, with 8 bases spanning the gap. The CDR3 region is CASSYTQDSGANVLTF. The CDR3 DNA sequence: TGTGCCAGCAGTTACACTCAGGACTCTGGGGCCAACGTCCTGACTTTC.

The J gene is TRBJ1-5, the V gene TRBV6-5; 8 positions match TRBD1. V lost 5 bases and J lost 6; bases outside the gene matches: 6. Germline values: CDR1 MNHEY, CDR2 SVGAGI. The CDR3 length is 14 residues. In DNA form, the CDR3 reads TGTGCCAGCAGTAAAACAGGGGGGACTCAGCCCCAGCATTTT. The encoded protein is CASSKTGGTQPQHF.

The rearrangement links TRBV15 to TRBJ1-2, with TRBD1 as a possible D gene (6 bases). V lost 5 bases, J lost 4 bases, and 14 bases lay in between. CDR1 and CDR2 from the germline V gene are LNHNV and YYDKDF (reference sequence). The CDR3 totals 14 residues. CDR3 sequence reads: CATSRGGTLYGYTF. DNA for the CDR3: TGTGCCACCAGCCGAGGGGGGACCCTCTATGGCTACACCTTC.

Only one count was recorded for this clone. The CDR3 DNA reads as TGTGCCAGCAGCTTCGGCGAAGCAGGGAGTTATGGCTACACCTTC. It translates to CASSFGEAGSYGYTF. This chain connects TRBV5-8 to TRBJ1-2, with D perhaps TRBD1 (5 bases). The CDR3 is 15 residues long. Germline assignment: CDR1 SGHTS and CDR2 YDEGEE. V was clipped by 2 bases and J by 5 bases, with 16 bases between them.

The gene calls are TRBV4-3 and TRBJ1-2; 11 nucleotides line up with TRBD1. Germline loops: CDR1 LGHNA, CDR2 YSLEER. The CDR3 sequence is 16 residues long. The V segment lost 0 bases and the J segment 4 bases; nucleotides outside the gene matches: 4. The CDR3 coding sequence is TGCGCCAGCAGCCAAGAGGAAGGGACAGGGGGCTATGGCTACACCTTC. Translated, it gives CASSQEEGTGGYGYTF.

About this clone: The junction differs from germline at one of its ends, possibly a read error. The CDR3 region has the DNA TGTGCCACCAGTGACACGGGACAGGGAACACATTTT. Translating it yields CATSDTGQGTHF. The chain couples TRBV24-1 to TRBJ1-1, with 9 bases matching TRBD1. CDR1 and CDR2 (germline): KGHDR, SFDVKD. The CDR3 consists of 12 residues.